This T cell receptor beta chain was documented in a study of a mutant IDH1 vaccine in newly diagnosed glioma. Overall study: Patients had received radiotherapy, temozolomide, or both previously, most receiving both.

CDR1 and CDR2 from the germline V gene are SNHLY and FYNNEI. This CDR3 spans 16 amino acids. Trimming took 5 bases from V and 4 from J; bases not matched to a gene: 10. Some clones are missing from TCRdb's copy, which holds only in-frame ones; the method was immunoSEQ multiplex PCR. Altogether over 55,000 clones are present, around 89% being singletons, with the ten largest covering around 1.9%. Points on this clone: What it binds is not known.

Sample time point: week 11, during vaccination. Vaccination comprised doses that each held 300 ug of mutant IDH1 20-mer peptide, plus topical imiquimod. Sample: PBMCs, taken from a glioma patient whose treatment included an IDH1 peptide vaccine. This clonotype was sampled from a man aged 35 to 55 with glioma. The chain recombines TRBV2 with TRBJ1-5; the match to TRBD1 covers 8 bases. The CDR3 sequence is CASSHMGQGANQPQHF. The CDR3 DNA follows: TGTGCCAGCAGTCATATGGGGCAGGGGGCAAATCAGCCCCAGCATTTT.